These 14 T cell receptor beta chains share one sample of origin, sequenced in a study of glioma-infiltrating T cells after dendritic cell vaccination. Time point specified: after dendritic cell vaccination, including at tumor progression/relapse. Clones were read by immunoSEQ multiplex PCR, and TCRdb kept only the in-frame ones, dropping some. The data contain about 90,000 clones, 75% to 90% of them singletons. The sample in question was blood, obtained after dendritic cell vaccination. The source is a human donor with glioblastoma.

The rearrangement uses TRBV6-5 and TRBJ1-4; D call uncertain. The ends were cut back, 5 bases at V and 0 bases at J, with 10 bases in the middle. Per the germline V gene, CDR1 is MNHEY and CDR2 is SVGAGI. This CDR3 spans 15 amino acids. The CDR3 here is CASSGQIATNEKLFF. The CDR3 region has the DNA TGTGCCAGCAGTGGCCAGATTGCAACTAATGAAAAACTGTTTTTT.

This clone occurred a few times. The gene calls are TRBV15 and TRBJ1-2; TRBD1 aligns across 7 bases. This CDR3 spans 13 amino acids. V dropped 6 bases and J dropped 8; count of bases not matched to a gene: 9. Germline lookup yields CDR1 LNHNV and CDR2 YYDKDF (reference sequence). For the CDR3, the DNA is TGTGCCACCAGAAGGGGGCAGGAGGGGGGCTACACCTTC. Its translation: CATRRGQEGGYTF.

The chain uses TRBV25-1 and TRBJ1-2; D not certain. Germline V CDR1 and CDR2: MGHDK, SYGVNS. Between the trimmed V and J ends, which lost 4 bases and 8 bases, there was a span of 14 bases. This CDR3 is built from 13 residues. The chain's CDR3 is CASSVSGEDGYTF. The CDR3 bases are TGTGCCAGCAGTGTTTCCGGGGAGGACGGCTACACCTTC.

DNA for the CDR3: TGTGCCAGCAGCGTAGTAGCGGGGGGTAGAATAGATACGCAGTATTTT. Protein: CASSVVAGGRIDTQYF. The chain joins TRBV9 to TRBJ2-3; TRBD2 aligns across 10 bases. This CDR3 spans 16 amino acids. CDR1 is SGDLS and CDR2 is YYNGEE in the germline V gene. With V trimmed by 0 bases and J by 5 bases, 6 bases remained unmatched.

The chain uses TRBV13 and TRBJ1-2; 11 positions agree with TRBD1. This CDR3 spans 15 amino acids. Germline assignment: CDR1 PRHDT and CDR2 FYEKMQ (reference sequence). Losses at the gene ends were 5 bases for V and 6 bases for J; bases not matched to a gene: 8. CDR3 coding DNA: TGTGCCAGCAGCAATTCTGGACAGGGGGCACATGGCTACACCTTC. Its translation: CASSNSGQGAHGYTF.

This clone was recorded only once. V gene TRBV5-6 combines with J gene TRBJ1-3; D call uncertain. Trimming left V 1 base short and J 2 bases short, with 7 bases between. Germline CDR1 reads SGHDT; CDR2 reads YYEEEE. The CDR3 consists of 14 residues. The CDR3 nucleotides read TGTGCCAGCAGCTTGACCAGAACTGGAAACACCATATATTTT. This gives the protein CASSLTRTGNTIYF.

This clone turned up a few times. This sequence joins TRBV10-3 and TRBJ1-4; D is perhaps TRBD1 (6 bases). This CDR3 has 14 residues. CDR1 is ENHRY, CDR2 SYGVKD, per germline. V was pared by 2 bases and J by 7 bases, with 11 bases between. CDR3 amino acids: CAISETGMGEKLFF. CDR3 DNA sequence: TGTGCCATCAGTGAGACAGGGATGGGTGAAAAACTGTTTTTT.

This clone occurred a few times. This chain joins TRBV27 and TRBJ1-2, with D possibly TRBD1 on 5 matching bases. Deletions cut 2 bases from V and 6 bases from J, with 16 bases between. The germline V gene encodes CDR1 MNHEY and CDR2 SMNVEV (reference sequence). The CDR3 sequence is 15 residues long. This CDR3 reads CASSLRSGGKNGYTF. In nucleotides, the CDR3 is TGTGCCAGCAGTTTAAGGTCCGGGGGTAAGAATGGCTACACCTTC.

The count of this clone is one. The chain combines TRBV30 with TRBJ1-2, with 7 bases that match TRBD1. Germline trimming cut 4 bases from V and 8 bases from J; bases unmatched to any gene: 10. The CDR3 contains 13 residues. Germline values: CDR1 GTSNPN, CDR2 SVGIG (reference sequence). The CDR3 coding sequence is TGTGCCTGGAACCAACAGGGGAGCAGGGGCTACACCTTC. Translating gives CAWNQQGSRGYTF.

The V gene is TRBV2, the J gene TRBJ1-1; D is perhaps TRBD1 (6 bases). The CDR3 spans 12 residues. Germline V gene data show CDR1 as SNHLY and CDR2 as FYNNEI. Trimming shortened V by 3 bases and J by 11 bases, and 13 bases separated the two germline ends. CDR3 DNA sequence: TGTGCCAGCAGTGACATGGACAGCCAGGCTTTCTTT. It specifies CASSDMDSQAFF.

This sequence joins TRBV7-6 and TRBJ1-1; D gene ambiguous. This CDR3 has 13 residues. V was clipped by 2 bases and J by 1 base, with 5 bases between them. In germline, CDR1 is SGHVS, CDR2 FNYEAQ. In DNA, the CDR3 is TGTGCCAGCAGCTTAACAGAGAACACTGAAGCTTTCTTT. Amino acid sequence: CASSLTENTEAFF.

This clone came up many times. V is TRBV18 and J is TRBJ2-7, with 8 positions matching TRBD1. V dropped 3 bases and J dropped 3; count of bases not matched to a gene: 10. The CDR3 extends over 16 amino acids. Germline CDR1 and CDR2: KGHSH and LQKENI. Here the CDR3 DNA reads TGTGCCAGCTCACCCAGACCGGGACAGGACCTCTACGAGCAGTACTTC. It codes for CASSPRPGQDLYEQYF.

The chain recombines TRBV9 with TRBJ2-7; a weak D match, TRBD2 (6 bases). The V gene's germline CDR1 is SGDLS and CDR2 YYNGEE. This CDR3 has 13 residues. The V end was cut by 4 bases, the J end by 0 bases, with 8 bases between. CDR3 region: CASSRGSSYEQYF. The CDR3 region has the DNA TGTGCCAGCAGCCGGGGGAGCTCCTACGAGCAGTACTTC.

The CDR3 coding sequence is TGTGCCAGTAGTATAACCGCGGCAACCTACGAGCAGTACTTC. The encoded protein is CASSITAATYEQYF. The chain uses TRBV19 and TRBJ2-7; D uncertain. The CDR3 has 14 residues. Trimming cost V 2 bases and J 2 bases, with 10 bases left between them. In germline, CDR1 is LNHDA, CDR2 SQIVND (reference sequence).